This T cell receptor beta chain was recorded in a study of immune evolution from preneoplasia to lung adenocarcinoma. Study results and caveats: Top clone frequencies peaked in normal lung, apparently declining through invasive adenocarcinoma. T cell clonality was higher in KRAS-mutant than EGFR-mutant or wild-type nodules.

The method was immunoSEQ multiplex PCR; TCRdb's version includes in-frame clones alone and lacks a portion of them. Of tens of thousands of clones in the sample, around 85% were seen once. On this clone itself: The antigen is undetermined.

Between 2014 and 2017, patients underwent resection in Japan or China. Trimming stripped 6 bases from V and 3 bases from J, with 8 bases between. The CDR3 is 12 residues long. Germline V gives CDR1 MNHEY, CDR2 SMNVEV (reference sequence). This receptor was identified in a person in their sixties or seventies with lung adenocarcinoma. V is TRBV27 and J is TRBJ1-2; unclear D gene. The sample taken for sequencing was FFPE invasive lung adenocarcinoma tissue. The CDR3 region has the DNA TGTGCCAGCAGAGGACGGGACTATGGCTACACCTTC. It translates to CASRGRDYGYTF.